The clone carrying this TCR beta chain was picked up many times. Each CDR3 protein is one row after TCRdb ran MiXCR on the RT-PCR reads. The repertoire holds more than 600,000 distinct CDR3 sequences, with 12% to 15% as singletons. Looked up from germline, CDR1 is DFQATT and CDR2 is SNEGSKA (reference sequence). The germline V and J ends were trimmed by 3 bases and 5 bases, with 7 bases remaining between them. The CDR3 consists of 11 residues. This chain links TRBV20-1 with TRBJ1-2; D unclear. Input material: memory CD4+ T cells from blood. The TCR sequence derives from a female donor in good health, serving as a healthy control. This CDR3 reads CSASIRYGYTF. The CDR3 nucleotides read TGCAGTGCTAGTATCCGGTATGGCTACACCTTC.